These 29 T cell receptor beta chains were sequenced from one sample in a study of cytomegalovirus exposure and HLA in healthy donors. 13 Jbeta primers and 60 Vbeta primers were used for the PCR. The data were produced by immunoSEQ multiplex PCR, yet TCRdb's version contains in-frame clones alone and is incomplete. Among 150,000 to 200,000 clones listed, 82% were seen once. The specimen was PBMCs. These receptors came from a girl aged 5 to 17 in good health and CMV-seropositive.

DNA for the CDR3: TGTGCCAGCAAGAAGGAGGGACTAGCGTACTACAATGAGCAGTTCTTC. Its protein product is CASKKEGLAYYNEQFF. The V and J genes are TRBV2 and TRBJ2-1; the match to TRBD2 covers 10 bases. CDR3 length: 16 amino acids. V dropped 7 bases and J dropped 3; count of bases not matched to a gene: 9. Germline V gene data show CDR1 as SNHLY and CDR2 as FYNNEI. Complete variable domain (other parts from reference TRBV2 and TRBJ2-1): EPEVTQTPSHQVTQMGQEVILRCVPISNHLYFYWYRQILGQKVEFLVSFYNNEISEKSEIFDDQFSVERPDGSNFTLKIRSTKLEDSAMYFCASKKEGLAYYNEQFFGPGTRLTVL.

CDR3 nucleotides: TGTGCCAGCACCCGTACAGGGGTAAAGAATCAGCCCCAGCATTTT. It encodes CASTRTGVKNQPQHF. The chain links TRBV28 to TRBJ1-5, with 7 bases aligning to TRBD1. The CDR3 spans 15 residues. V gave up 7 bases and J gave up 4 bases; unmatched junction bases: 10. Germline values: CDR1 MDHEN, CDR2 SYDVKM.

The V call is TRBV7-6, the J call TRBJ2-7, with unresolved D. The CDR3 is 14 residues long. Germline CDR1 and CDR2: SGHVS and FNYEAQ. V gave up 3 bases and J gave up 5 bases, with 14 bases separating them. CDR3 sequence: CASSFSGLSHEQYF. In DNA form, the CDR3 reads TGTGCCAGCAGCTTCTCCGGGTTATCCCACGAGCAGTACTTC. Drawing the rest from reference TRBV7-6 and TRBJ2-7, the complete variable domain is GAGVSQSPRYKVTKRGQDVALRCDPISGHVSLYWYRQALGQGPEFLTYFNYEAQQDKSGLPNDRFSAERPEGSISTLTIQRTEQRDSAMYRCASSFSGLSHEQYFGPGTRLTVT.

The genes are TRBV18 and TRBJ2-3; D might be TRBD1 (7 bases). CDR1 and CDR2 (germline): KGHSH, LQKENI. The CDR3 sequence is 19 residues long. V was cut by 3 bases and J by 7 bases, with 29 bases left in between. CDR3 sequence: CASSPMTPVGTAGSNTQYF. The CDR3 DNA is TGTGCCAGCTCACCGATGACCCCGGTCGGGACAGCGGGCTCGAATACGCAGTATTTT.

This chain uses TRBV5-1 with TRBJ2-1, with a tentative D call TRBD2 (5 bases). Trimming pared 0 bases from V and 7 bases from J, leaving 11 bases between. CDR3 length: 14 amino acids. Per the germline V gene, CDR1 is SGHRS and CDR2 is YFSETQ. The CDR3 spells CASSLGGPGNEQFF. The CDR3 DNA follows: TGCGCCAGCAGCTTGGGCGGCCCGGGGAATGAGCAGTTCTTC.

This sequence joins TRBV29-1 and TRBJ1-1; possible D gene TRBD1, 6 bases. Germline V CDR1 and CDR2: SQVTM, ANQGSEA. This CDR3 spans 14 amino acids. With 5 bases removed from V and 0 bases from J, the gap between germline ends came to 13 bases. Here the CDR3 reads CSVSGGGLNTEAFF. The CDR3 region has the DNA TGCAGCGTTTCCGGTGGGGGCCTGAACACTGAAGCTTTCTTT.

The chain employs TRBV18 and TRBJ2-5; D gene uncertain. The CDR3 consists of 17 residues. Germline values: CDR1 KGHSH, CDR2 LQKENI. The ends were cut back, 3 bases at V and 5 bases at J, with 22 bases in the middle. The CDR3 here is CASSPIWFSQVRETQYF. The CDR3 DNA is TGTGCCAGCTCACCCATCTGGTTCTCCCAGGTCCGGGAGACCCAGTACTTC.

V usage is TRBV10-2 and J usage is TRBJ2-5; the match to TRBD1 covers 9 bases. CDR1 and CDR2 from the germline V gene are WSHSY and SAAADI. The CDR3 has 15 residues. Trimming took 3 bases from V and 8 from J; bases not matched to a gene: 10. The CDR3 coding sequence is TGCGCCAGCAGTGACATAGGACAGGGGAGAGAAACCCAGTACTTC. This sequence encodes CASSDIGQGRETQYF.

The chain joins TRBV20-1 to TRBJ2-7; D might be TRBD1 (6 bases). The length of the CDR3 is 11 residues. Germline CDR1 reads DFQATT; CDR2 reads SNEGSKA (reference sequence). This CDR3 reads CTPRDNYEQYF. CDR3 bases: TGCACCCCCCGGGACAACTACGAGCAGTACTTC.

The chain combines TRBV7-9 with TRBJ1-1; 10 bases align to TRBD1. Germline CDR1 SEHNR, CDR2 FQNEAQ (reference sequence). V lost 6 bases to trimming and J lost 4 bases; unmatched junction nucleotides: 2. The CDR3 spans 13 residues. CDR3 sequence (DNA): TGTGCCAGCAGTCGGACAGGGGGCACTGAAGCTTTCTTT. Its protein product is CASSRTGGTEAFF.

This chain links TRBV7-2 with TRBJ2-5; TRBD1 aligns across 7 bases. The J call is in doubt because the DNA end fits TRBJ2-7 better. The germline gives CDR1 SGHTA, CDR2 FQGNSA. The CDR3 is 15 amino acids. CDR3 loop: CASSGIPTGPYEQYF. The DNA for the CDR3 is TGTGCCAGCAGCGGGATACCGACAGGGCCCTACGAGCAGTACTTC.

The chain has TRBV29-1 and TRBJ2-7; possible D gene TRBD1, 5 bases. Germline V gene sequence: CDR1 SQVTM, CDR2 ANQGSEA. V was shortened by 1 base and J by 2 bases, with 12 bases between the two germline ends. This CDR3 comprises 14 residues. The CDR3 region has the DNA TGCAGCGTTGAAGTCGGGCAGGGTACCTACGAGCAGTACTTC. It encodes CSVEVGQGTYEQYF.

The V gene is TRBV5-4, the J gene TRBJ1-2; possible D gene TRBD1, 5 bases. The V end lost 1 base, the J end lost 7 bases, and 11 bases lay between the germline ends. This CDR3 region has 13 residues. The germline CDR1 and CDR2 sequences are SGHNT and YYREEE (reference sequence). CDR3 nucleotide sequence: TGTGCCAGCAGCTTGTCGGGGCGGGGTGGCTACACCTTC. Its translation: CASSLSGRGGYTF.

The rearrangement uses TRBV28 and TRBJ1-4; the D gene is possibly TRBD1 (6 bases). V was cut by 2 bases and J by 8 bases, with 15 bases left in between. The CDR3 totals 15 residues. The germline V gene encodes CDR1 MDHEN and CDR2 SYDVKM. The CDR3 sequence: CASSLPSAGVEKLFF. The DNA of the CDR3 is TGTGCCAGCAGTTTACCCTCAGCAGGGGTCGAAAAACTGTTTTTT. The full variable domain, in which reference TRBV28 and TRBJ1-4 provide the parts outside the CDR3, is DVKVTQSSRYLVKRTGEKVFLECVQDMDHENMFWYRQDPGLGLRLIYFSYDVKMKEKGDIPEGYSVSREKKERFSLILESASTNQTSMYLCASSLPSAGVEKLFFGSGTQLSVL.

V is TRBV15 and J is TRBJ2-2, with no clear D. CDR1 and CDR2 from the germline V gene are LNHNV and YYDKDF (reference sequence). The V end was cut by 1 base, the J end by 7 bases, with 10 bases between. This CDR3 region has 14 residues. DNA of the CDR3: TGTGCCACCAGCAGAGCAGCGTCGGGCGGGGAGCTGTTTTTT. Protein product: CATSRAASGGELFF. Full variable domain (missing parts from reference TRBV15 and TRBJ2-2): DAMVIQNPRYQVTQFGKPVTLSCSQTLNHNVMYWYQQKSSQAPKLLFHYYDKDFNNEADTPDNFQSRRPNTSFCFLDIRSPGLGDTAMYLCATSRAASGGELFFGEGSRLTVL.

This clone showed up just once. The chain is built from TRBV19 and TRBJ1-1, with D possibly being TRBD1 (6 bases). CDR1 is LNHDA, CDR2 SQIVND, per germline (reference sequence). V shed 6 bases and J shed 8 bases, with 16 bases lying between them. The CDR3 runs 13 residues. CDR3 residues: CASRSGGGGEAFF. The CDR3 coding sequence is TGTGCCAGTAGGTCCGGGGGCGGGGGAGAAGCTTTCTTT.

This chain uses TRBV6-1 with TRBJ2-1; 8 bases agree with TRBD2. CDR1 and CDR2 (germline): MNHNS, SASEGT. This CDR3 has 12 residues. Losses at the gene ends were 10 bases for V and 7 bases for J; bases not matched to a gene: 6. The CDR3 sequence is CATWTSSNEQFF. The CDR3 nucleotides read TGTGCCACCTGGACTAGCTCTAATGAGCAGTTCTTC.

The chain uses TRBV5-1 and TRBJ1-2; 7 nucleotides align to TRBD1. Trimming took 0 bases from V and 0 from J; bases not matched to a gene: 2. From germline, CDR1 is SGHRS and CDR2 YFSETQ. CDR3 length: 15 amino acids. CDR3 loop: CASSLAGTANYGYTF. The CDR3 coding sequence is TGCGCCAGCAGCTTGGCTGGGACAGCTAACTATGGCTACACCTTC.

The chain is built from TRBV27 and TRBJ2-1; D not certain. This CDR3 spans 13 amino acids. Germline V gene data show CDR1 as MNHEY and CDR2 as SMNVEV (reference sequence). V gave up 3 bases and J gave up 6 bases, with 9 bases separating them. The CDR3 protein is CASSFSTLNEQFF. The CDR3 bases are TGTGCCAGCAGTTTTTCGACTCTCAATGAGCAGTTCTTC.

V gene TRBV10-1 combines with J gene TRBJ1-1, with a weak D call TRBD1 (6 bases). Germline V lookup: CDR1 WNHNN, CDR2 SYGVQD (reference sequence). V gave up 11 bases and J gave up 7 bases, with 14 bases separating them. The CDR3 loop spans 11 amino acids. CDR3 loop: CAGQGPVEAFF. The CDR3 nucleotides are TGCGCCGGCCAGGGGCCAGTTGAAGCTTTCTTT.

The chain has TRBV30 and TRBJ1-1; 7 nucleotides match TRBD1. The CDR3 contains 13 residues. Germline loops: CDR1 GTSNPN, CDR2 SVGIG (reference sequence). V trimming: 7 bases; J trimming: 7 bases; junction bases outside the gene matches: 12. As DNA, the CDR3 is TGTGCCTCAGAATCGCCACAGGGGTTTGAAGCTTTCTTT. The encoded protein is CASESPQGFEAFF.

The chain recombines TRBV6-6 with TRBJ2-3, with TRBD2 identical over 9 bases. Germline CDR1 reads MNHNY; CDR2 reads SVGAGI (reference sequence). The CDR3 has 14 residues. V shed 6 bases and J 4 bases; nucleotides not matched to a gene: 5. The CDR3 DNA reads as TGTGCCAGCAGCTTAGCGGGGGTTGCAGATACGCAGTATTTT. It translates to CASSLAGVADTQYF.

In nucleotides, the CDR3 is TGTGCCAGTAGCCCTCAGGGTTACCAAGAGACCCAGTACTTC. This codes for CASSPQGYQETQYF. The rearrangement links TRBV19 to TRBJ2-5; the D gene is possibly TRBD1 (5 bases). Trimming removed 6 bases at V and 0 bases at J, with 11 bases between. The CDR3 is 14 residues long. The V gene's germline CDR1 is LNHDA and CDR2 SQIVND (reference sequence).

The gene calls are TRBV4-3 and TRBJ1-1, with 9 bases that match TRBD1. V dropped 3 bases and J dropped 4; count of bases not matched to a gene: 6. The CDR3 is 15 residues long. From germline, CDR1 is LGHNA and CDR2 YSLEER. CDR3 protein: CASSHRTGVGTEAFF. For the CDR3, the DNA is TGCGCCAGCAGCCACCGGACAGGGGTGGGCACTGAAGCTTTCTTT.

This chain joins TRBV2 and TRBJ1-1; D may be TRBD1 (5 bases). V was clipped by 7 bases and J by 3 bases, with 15 bases between them. CDR1 SNHLY and CDR2 FYNNEI come from the germline V gene. This CDR3 contains 14 residues. This CDR3 is CASTTWGEDTEAFF. CDR3 DNA sequence: TGTGCCAGCACTACATGGGGGGAGGACACTGAAGCTTTCTTT.

This chain links TRBV6-6 with TRBJ2-3, with 8 nucleotides matching TRBD2. Germline CDR1 MNHNY, CDR2 SVGAGI (reference sequence). J lost 2 bases, V lost 6 bases, and 10 bases had no gene match. This CDR3 is built from 16 residues. CDR3 sequence: CASRHGLRGVTDTQYF. The CDR3 coding sequence is TGTGCCAGCAGGCATGGTCTGCGGGGGGTCACAGATACGCAGTATTTT.

This chain connects TRBV6-4 to TRBJ1-4; D call uncertain. Germline assignment: CDR1 MRHNA and CDR2 SNTAGT. CDR3 length: 14 amino acids. Between the trimmed V and J ends, which lost 5 bases and 10 bases, there was a span of 17 bases. The CDR3 DNA reads as TGTGCCAGCAGTCCCGTCCCGTTTGCCGGAAAACTGTTTTTT. It encodes CASSPVPFAGKLFF.

This clone has a handful of counts. The chain links TRBV7-2 to TRBJ2-2, with 7 bases lining up with TRBD2. Germline CDR1 reads SGHTA; CDR2 reads FQGNSA. This CDR3 spans 15 amino acids. The V segment lost 5 bases and the J segment 2 bases; nucleotides outside the gene matches: 5. The CDR3 nucleotides are TGTGCCAGCAGCCCGTGGGGGGGTAACACCGGGGAGCTGTTTTTT. It specifies CASSPWGGNTGELFF.

This chain connects TRBV11-2 to TRBJ2-2; 7 bases are a match to TRBD2. There are 17 residues in the CDR3. Germline CDR1 reads SGHAT; CDR2 reads FQNNGV. The junction had 7 bases not matched to a gene; V was cut back by 0 bases and J by 3 bases. CDR3 nucleotide sequence: TGTGCCAGCAGCTTAGATGGGTCCGGGAGGCACACCGGGGAGCTGTTTTTT. Protein product: CASSLDGSGRHTGELFF.